The table lists the clone carrying this T cell receptor (beta chain) with many counts. Its antigen is as yet unknown. Sequencing libraries for TCR beta were prepared with iRepertoire HTBI primers and Arm-PCR of CDR3 regions. TCRdb independently ran MiXCR on the multiplex PCR reads; one entry per CDR3 protein. Among fewer than 650,000 distinct CDR3 sequences listed, less than 20% were seen once. This entry belongs to a study of regulatory T cells in long-lasting Graves disease. General study points: Clonotypes that were public and shared totalled 2,500 to 3,500 in persistent patients versus 966 in new patients.

After removal of 7 bases from V and 6 bases from J, the junction contained 13 bases not matched to a gene. The CDR3 sequence is 15 residues long. Germline CDR1 reads SEHNR; CDR2 reads FQNEAQ (reference sequence). As for time point: newly diagnosed GD, antithyroid drugs for less than 3 months. Extracted RNA from PBMCs served as the source of the TCR library. These data were likewise used in another study, on T cells in Graves' hyperthyroidism and ophthalmopathy.

The genes are TRBV7-9 and TRBJ2-7; 9 nucleotides line up with TRBD1. Sequenced material: peripheral blood mononuclear cells (PBMCs), taken at new diagnosis, from a patient treated with antithyroid drugs. The sequence derives from a woman between 25 and 40 years old with Graves disease. In DNA, the CDR3 is TGTGCCAGCACCCAGGGAGGACAGGGGCTTGGCGAGCAGTACTTC. Protein: CASTQGGQGLGEQYF.